This TCR beta chain appears in the sequencing data of a study of blood T cell repertoires in COVID-19. Across the whole study: The samples span acute and convalescent COVID-19 from the United States, Italy and Spain. PBMCs, B-cell-depleted T cells, or T cells provided the cDNA or gDNA that made up the material.

Which cohort a participant joined came from the clinical history participants gave. In the authors' workflow: Counts of nucleated cells, estimated from reference gene primer amplification, were obtained. Produced via immunoSEQ multiplex PCR; TCRdb's table is partial and in-frame only. V, J and clone size were drawn from that table, and D and trimming were deduced from the DNA. The table lists about 300,000 clones, 89% of them singletons. J lost 0 bases, V lost 4 bases, and 4 bases had no gene match. The germline V gene encodes CDR1 MGHRA and CDR2 YSYEKL. This CDR3 is 15 amino acids long. The TCR was taken from a man in his 60s who had recovered from COVID-19. The sample was PBMCs or T cells enriched from blood (not recorded which). The rearrangement uses TRBV4-1 and TRBJ1-1, with 8 bases matching TRBD1. This chain's CDR3 is CASSRTGSMNTEAFF. The CDR3 DNA reads as TGCGCCAGCAGCCGGACAGGGTCTATGAACACTGAAGCTTTCTTT.